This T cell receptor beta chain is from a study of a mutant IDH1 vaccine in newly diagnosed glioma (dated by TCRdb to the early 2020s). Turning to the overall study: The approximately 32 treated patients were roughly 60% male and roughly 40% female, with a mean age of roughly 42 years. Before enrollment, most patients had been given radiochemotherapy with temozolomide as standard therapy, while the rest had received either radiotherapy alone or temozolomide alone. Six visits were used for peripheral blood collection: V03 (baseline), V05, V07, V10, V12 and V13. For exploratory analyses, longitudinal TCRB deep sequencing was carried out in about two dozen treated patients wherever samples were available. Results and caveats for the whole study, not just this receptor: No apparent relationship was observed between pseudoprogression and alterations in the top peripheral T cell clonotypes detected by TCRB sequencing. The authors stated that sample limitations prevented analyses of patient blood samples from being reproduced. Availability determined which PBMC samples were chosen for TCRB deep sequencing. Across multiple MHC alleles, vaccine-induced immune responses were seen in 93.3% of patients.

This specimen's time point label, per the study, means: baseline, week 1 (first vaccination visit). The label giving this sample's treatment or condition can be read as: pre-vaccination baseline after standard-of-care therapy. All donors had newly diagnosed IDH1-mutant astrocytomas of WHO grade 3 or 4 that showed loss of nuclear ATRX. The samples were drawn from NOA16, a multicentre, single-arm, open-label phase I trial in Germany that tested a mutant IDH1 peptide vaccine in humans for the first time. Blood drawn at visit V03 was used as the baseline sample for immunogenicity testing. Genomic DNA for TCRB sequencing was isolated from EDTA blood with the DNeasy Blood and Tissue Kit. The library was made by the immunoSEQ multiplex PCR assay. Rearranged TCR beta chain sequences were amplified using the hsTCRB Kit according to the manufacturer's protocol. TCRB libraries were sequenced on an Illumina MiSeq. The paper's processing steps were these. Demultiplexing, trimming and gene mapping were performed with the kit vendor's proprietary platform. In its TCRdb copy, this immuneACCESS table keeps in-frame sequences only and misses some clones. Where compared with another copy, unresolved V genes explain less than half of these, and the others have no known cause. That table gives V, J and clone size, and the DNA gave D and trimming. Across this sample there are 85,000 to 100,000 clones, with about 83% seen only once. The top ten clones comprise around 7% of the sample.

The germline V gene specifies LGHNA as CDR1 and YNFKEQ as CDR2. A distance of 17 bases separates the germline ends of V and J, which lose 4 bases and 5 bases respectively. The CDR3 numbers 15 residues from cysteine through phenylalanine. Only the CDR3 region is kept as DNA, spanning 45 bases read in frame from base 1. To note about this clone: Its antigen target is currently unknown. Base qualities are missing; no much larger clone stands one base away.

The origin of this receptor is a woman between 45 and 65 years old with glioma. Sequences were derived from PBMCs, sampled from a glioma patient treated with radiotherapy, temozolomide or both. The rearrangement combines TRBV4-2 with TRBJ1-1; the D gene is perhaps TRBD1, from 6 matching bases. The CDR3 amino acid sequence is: CASSRPTGIGTEAFF. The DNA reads TGTGCCAGCAGCCGCCCAACAGGGATTGGGACTGAAGCTTTCTTT.